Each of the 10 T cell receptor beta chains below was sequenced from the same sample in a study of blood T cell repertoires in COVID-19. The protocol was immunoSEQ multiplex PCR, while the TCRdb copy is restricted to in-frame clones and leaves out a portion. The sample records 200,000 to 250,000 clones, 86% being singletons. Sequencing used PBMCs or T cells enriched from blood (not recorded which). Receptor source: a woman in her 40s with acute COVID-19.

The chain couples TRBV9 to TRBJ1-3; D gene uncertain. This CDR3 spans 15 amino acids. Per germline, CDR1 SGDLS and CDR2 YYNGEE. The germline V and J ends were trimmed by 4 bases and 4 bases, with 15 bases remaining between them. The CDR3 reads CASSPVERSGNTIYF. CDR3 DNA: TGTGCCAGCAGCCCGGTGGAGAGGTCCGGAAACACCATATATTTT.

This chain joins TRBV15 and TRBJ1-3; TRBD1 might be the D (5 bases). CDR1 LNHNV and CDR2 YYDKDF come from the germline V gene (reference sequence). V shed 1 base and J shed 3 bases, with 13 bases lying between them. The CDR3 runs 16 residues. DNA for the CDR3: TGTGCCACCAGCAGAGGAAACCAGGGTTTTGGAAACACCATATATTTT. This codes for CATSRGNQGFGNTIYF.

The CDR3 sequence is CASSVQGAMDGYTF. In nucleotides, the CDR3 is TGTGCCAGCAGCGTACAGGGGGCGATGGATGGCTACACCTTC. The chain uses TRBV9 and TRBJ1-2, with 8 bases identical to TRBD1. This CDR3 is 14 amino acids long. The junction had 5 bases not matched to a gene; V was cut back by 1 base and J by 6 bases. Looked up from germline, CDR1 is SGDLS and CDR2 is YYNGEE.

The CDR3 sequence is CASSYTQKNTEAFF. In DNA, the CDR3 is TGTGCCAGCAGCTATACACAGAAGAACACTGAAGCTTTCTTT. The chain couples TRBV11-2 to TRBJ1-1; D unresolved. This CDR3 comprises 14 residues. CDR1 and CDR2 (germline): SGHAT, FQNNGV. V dropped 4 bases and J dropped 1 base, with 10 bases sitting between them.

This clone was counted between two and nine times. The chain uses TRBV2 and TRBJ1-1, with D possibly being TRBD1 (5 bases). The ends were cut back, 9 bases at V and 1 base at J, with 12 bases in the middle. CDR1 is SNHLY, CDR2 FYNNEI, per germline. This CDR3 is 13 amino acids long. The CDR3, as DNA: TGTGCCAGTTCGATGGGGCGGAACACTGAAGCTTTCTTT. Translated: CASSMGRNTEAFF. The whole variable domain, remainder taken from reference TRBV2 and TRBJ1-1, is EPEVTQTPSHQVTQMGQEVILRCVPISNHLYFYWYRQILGQKVEFLVSFYNNEISEKSEIFDDQFSVERPDGSNFTLKIRSTKLEDSAMYFCASSMGRNTEAFFGQGTRLTVV.

The CDR3 nucleotides read TGCAGCGTGGGGGACAGGGGGCTCTATGAGCAGTTCTTC. Its translation is CSVGDRGLYEQFF. The chain couples TRBV29-1 to TRBJ2-1; TRBD1 aligns across 12 bases. CDR1 and CDR2 (germline): SQVTM, ANQGSEA. V lost 6 bases and J lost 8; bases outside the gene matches: 5. The CDR3 spans 13 residues.

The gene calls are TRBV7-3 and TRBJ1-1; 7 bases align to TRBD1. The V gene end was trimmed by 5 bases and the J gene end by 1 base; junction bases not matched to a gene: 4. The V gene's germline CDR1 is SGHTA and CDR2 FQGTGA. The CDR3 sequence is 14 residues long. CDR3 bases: TGTGCCAGCAGCGCAACAGGGGAGAACACTGAAGCTTTCTTT. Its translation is CASSATGENTEAFF.

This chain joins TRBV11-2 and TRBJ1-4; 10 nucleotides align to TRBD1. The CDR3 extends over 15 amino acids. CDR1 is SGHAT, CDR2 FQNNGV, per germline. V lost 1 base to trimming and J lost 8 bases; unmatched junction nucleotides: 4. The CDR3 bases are TGTGCCAGCAGCTTAGCGACAGGGGGCTTGGAAAAACTGTTTTTT. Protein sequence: CASSLATGGLEKLFF.

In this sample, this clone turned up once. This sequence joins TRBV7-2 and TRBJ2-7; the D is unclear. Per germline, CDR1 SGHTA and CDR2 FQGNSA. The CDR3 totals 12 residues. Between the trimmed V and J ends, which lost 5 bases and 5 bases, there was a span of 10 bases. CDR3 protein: CASSPVLNEQYF. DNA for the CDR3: TGTGCCAGCAGCCCGGTTCTGAACGAGCAGTACTTC.

CDR3 bases: TGTGCCAGCAGCTTAGTGGGTACAGGGATGACCGGGGAGCTGTTTTTT. Amino acids: CASSLVGTGMTGELFF. The chain joins TRBV11-2 to TRBJ2-2; D perhaps matches TRBD1 (6 bases). Per germline, CDR1 SGHAT and CDR2 FQNNGV. Deletions cut 1 base from V and 5 bases from J, with 14 bases between. The CDR3 consists of 16 residues.